The 31 T cell receptor beta chains below come from one sample, sequenced in a study of T cell responses to AZD1222 COVID-19 vaccine. Repertoires were generated with immunoSEQ multiplex PCR, while TCRdb's copy carries only in-frame clones and drops some. The sample carries about 150,000 clones, about 90% recorded once. The material sequenced was peripheral blood, taken on day 0 of AZD1222 vaccination. These receptors came from an adult in good health.

This chain uses TRBV5-6 with TRBJ2-5; D might be TRBD1 (6 bases). V lost 4 bases, J lost 5 bases, and 18 bases lay in between. Germline loops: CDR1 SGHDT, CDR2 YYEEEE. The CDR3 spans 15 residues. The CDR3 coding sequence is TGTGCCAGCAGCCATTCGTTTACAGGGTACGAGACCCAGTACTTC. Protein sequence: CASSHSFTGYETQYF.

This chain links TRBV29-1 with TRBJ1-5; D gene ambiguous. CDR1 is SQVTM, CDR2 ANQGSEA, per germline. The germline V and J ends were trimmed by 6 bases and 3 bases, with 12 bases remaining between them. The CDR3 totals 13 residues. The chain's CDR3 is CSVVGGNNQPQHF. The DNA for the CDR3 is TGCAGCGTGGTGGGTGGAAACAATCAGCCCCAGCATTTT.

The chain joins TRBV6-5 to TRBJ2-2; 7 nucleotides align to TRBD1. This CDR3 region has 15 residues. J was trimmed by 4 bases and V by 7 bases; bases with no gene match: 9. Germline V lookup: CDR1 MNHEY, CDR2 SVGAGI. CDR3 residues: CASTQDRVRTGELFF. Written as DNA, the CDR3 is TGTGCCAGCACCCAAGACAGGGTTCGCACCGGGGAGCTGTTTTTT.

The rearrangement uses TRBV2 and TRBJ1-5; 7 nucleotides line up with TRBD1. Germline V gene lookup returns CDR1 SNHLY and CDR2 FYNNEI. The junction had 8 bases not matched to a gene; V was cut back by 5 bases and J by 7 bases. CDR3 length: 14 amino acids. The CDR3 DNA sequence: TGTGCCAGCAGTCCGGACAGGATCGGCCAGCCCCAGCATTTT. Protein: CASSPDRIGQPQHF. The whole variable domain, remainder taken from reference TRBV2 and TRBJ1-5, is EPEVTQTPSHQVTQMGQEVILRCVPISNHLYFYWYRQILGQKVEFLVSFYNNEISEKSEIFDDQFSVERPDGSNFTLKIRSTKLEDSAMYFCASSPDRIGQPQHFGDGTRLSIL.

The chain uses TRBV2 and TRBJ2-3; D might be TRBD1 (6 bases). There are 15 residues in the CDR3. V lost 7 bases and J 2 bases, leaving 16 bases between the germline ends. In germline, CDR1 is SNHLY, CDR2 FYNNEI. This chain's CDR3 is CASIRDRSFTDTQYF. CDR3 DNA sequence: TGTGCCAGCATTCGAGACAGGTCTTTCACAGATACGCAGTATTTT.

The J gene is TRBJ1-2, the V gene TRBV7-9; the D gene is possibly TRBD1 (6 bases). This CDR3 comprises 13 residues. The V end lost 5 bases, the J end lost 3 bases, and 10 bases lay between the germline ends. Germline V gene data show CDR1 as SEHNR and CDR2 as FQNEAQ (reference sequence). CDR3 DNA: TGTGCCAGCAGCGGACAGCCTGACTATGGCTACACCTTC. Amino acids: CASSGQPDYGYTF.

The chain joins TRBV27 to TRBJ1-2; no clear D. This CDR3 contains 13 residues. Trimming removed 5 bases from V and 5 bases from J, with 12 bases in between. CDR1 and CDR2 from the germline V gene are MNHEY and SMNVEV (reference sequence). The CDR3 DNA sequence: TGTGCCAGCAGTCGGAACATCGGGTATGGCTACACCTTC. Protein product: CASSRNIGYGYTF.

J is TRBJ2-1 and V is TRBV24-1; D assignment may be TRBD1 or TRBD2 (5 bases each). Trimming removed 10 bases at V and 7 bases at J, with 22 bases between. CDR1 and CDR2 from the germline V gene are KGHDR and SFDVKD. The CDR3 loop spans 15 amino acids. CDR3 region: CATEGDVGPKNEQFF. In DNA form, the CDR3 reads TGTGCCACTGAAGGGGACGTCGGGCCGAAGAATGAGCAGTTCTTC.

The rearrangement joins TRBV3-1 (or the pseudogene TRBV3-2) to TRBJ1-2; D ambiguous. The V end was cut by 1 base, the J end by 6 bases, with 6 bases between. The CDR3 contains 12 residues. Germline CDR1 and CDR2: LGHDT and YNNKEL (reference sequence). In DNA form, the CDR3 reads TGTGCCAGCAGCCAAGTTACGCATGGCTACACCTTC. Translated, it gives CASSQVTHGYTF.

The chain employs TRBV28 and TRBJ2-5, with no clear D. Germline-derived CDR1 and CDR2 are MDHEN and SYDVKM. This CDR3 is built from 14 residues. V was pared by 5 bases and J by 2 bases, with 12 bases between. The CDR3 reads CASSPSDKQETQYF. Here the CDR3 DNA reads TGTGCCAGCAGTCCCTCCGACAAGCAAGAGACCCAGTACTTC.

This chain links TRBV5-4 with TRBJ2-1; possible D gene TRBD2, 6 bases. Germline V lookup: CDR1 SGHNT, CDR2 YYREEE (reference sequence). V dropped 9 bases and J dropped 6 bases, with 7 bases sitting between them. CDR3 length equals 10 residues. The CDR3 DNA is TGTGCCACCGGGGGCAATGAGCAGTTCTTC. Protein product: CATGGNEQFF. Based on the CDR3 plus reference TRBV5-4 and TRBJ2-1, the full variable domain is ETGVTQSPTHLIKTRGQQVTLRCSSQSGHNTVSWYQQALGQGPQFIFQYYREEENGRGNFPPRFSGLQFPNYSSELNVNALELDDSALYLCATGGNEQFFGPGTRLTVL.

The count of this clone is one. CDR3 in amino acids: CASSSSPDRASGHEQFF. The CDR3 DNA reads TGTGCCAGCAGTAGCTCGCCGGACAGGGCATCGGGGCATGAGCAGTTCTTC. V is TRBV2 and J is TRBJ2-1; 8 positions match TRBD1. V lost 5 bases and J lost 8; bases outside the gene matches: 17. This CDR3 is built from 17 residues. CDR1 and CDR2 (germline): SNHLY, FYNNEI.

This clone has just a few counts. The chain joins TRBV7-6 to TRBJ2-1; 14 bases agree with TRBD2. The CDR3 is made up of 17 amino acids. In germline, CDR1 is SGHVS, CDR2 FNYEAQ. Trimming cost V 5 bases and J 3 bases; bases outside gene matches: 6. Written as DNA, the CDR3 is TGTGCCAGCAGCGCCGGGGGACTAGCGGGGGACTACAATGAGCAGTTCTTC. It translates to CASSAGGLAGDYNEQFF.

In this sample, this clone turned up once. The gene calls are TRBV10-2 and TRBJ1-4; TRBD1 aligns across 11 bases. The CDR3 loop spans 16 amino acids. Germline lookup yields CDR1 WSHSY and CDR2 SAAADI. With V trimmed by 8 bases and J by 6 bases, 11 bases remained unmatched. CDR3 DNA: TGCGCCAGCCCCCGGGACAGGGGGTTGGGGGATGAAAAACTGTTTTTT. It yields the protein CASPRDRGLGDEKLFF.

The chain recombines TRBV7-2 with TRBJ1-2; 10 bases match TRBD1. J was trimmed by 6 bases and V by 0 bases; bases with no gene match: 7. Germline loops: CDR1 SGHTA, CDR2 FQGNSA. This CDR3 comprises 16 residues. The CDR3 DNA follows: TGTGCCAGCAGCTTAGCGAGGGGACAGGGGATCGATGGCTACACCTTC. It codes for CASSLARGQGIDGYTF.

This clone was seen only once. V usage is TRBV4-1 and J usage is TRBJ2-7; 10 bases line up with TRBD2. The V and J ends lost 4 bases and 6 bases, in that order; junction bases with no gene match: 6. Looked up from germline, CDR1 is MGHRA and CDR2 is YSYEKL. There are 14 residues in the CDR3. CDR3 in DNA: TGCGCCAGCAGCCCAAGCGGGGGGGCCCGCGAGCAGTACTTC. This encodes CASSPSGGAREQYF.

The chain recombines TRBV5-4 with TRBJ2-7; TRBD1 is a possible D gene (7 bases). This CDR3 has 17 amino acids. The germline V and J ends were trimmed by 6 bases and 5 bases, with 27 bases remaining between them. CDR1 and CDR2 (germline): SGHNT, YYREEE (reference sequence). The CDR3 sequence: CASTRISGGGARNEQYF. The CDR3 bases are TGTGCCAGCACCCGTATCTCAGGAGGGGGCGCAAGAAACGAGCAGTACTTC.

The rearrangement uses TRBV29-1 and TRBJ2-3, with no clear D. The V gene's germline CDR1 is SQVTM and CDR2 ANQGSEA. Trimming left V 8 bases short and J 2 bases short, with 8 bases between. CDR3 length: 11 residues. CDR3 residues: CSTWDTDTQYF. CDR3 nucleotides: TGCAGCACCTGGGACACAGATACGCAGTATTTT.

V usage is TRBV10-1 and J usage is TRBJ2-3, with 10 nucleotides matching TRBD2. CDR1 and CDR2 from the germline V gene are WNHNN and SYGVQD (reference sequence). Trimming removed 6 bases from V and 2 bases from J; junction bases left unmatched: 2. The CDR3 extends over 14 amino acids. The CDR3 loop reads CASSTSGVTDTQYF. The CDR3 bases are TGCGCCAGCAGCACTAGCGGGGTCACAGATACGCAGTATTTT.

This clone was recorded once. This chain joins TRBV11-2 and TRBJ1-1; D unclear. Germline lookup yields CDR1 SGHAT and CDR2 FQNNGV. The CDR3 extends over 13 amino acids. V lost 5 bases to trimming and J lost 1 base, with 8 bases between them. The CDR3 here is CASSQPENTEAFF. The CDR3 DNA reads as TGTGCCAGCAGCCAACCAGAGAACACTGAAGCTTTCTTT.

This chain joins TRBV27 and TRBJ1-2; 9 nucleotides align to TRBD1. Germline V gene data show CDR1 as MNHEY and CDR2 as SMNVEV (reference sequence). Trimming cost V 4 bases and J 4 bases; bases outside gene matches: 4. CDR3 length: 14 amino acids. The CDR3 reads CASSSPGQGYGYTF. The CDR3 DNA is TGTGCCAGCAGTTCTCCGGGACAGGGCTATGGCTACACCTTC.

The chain joins TRBV5-1 to TRBJ1-2; weak D call: TRBD1 (5 bases). Germline values: CDR1 SGHRS, CDR2 YFSETQ. The CDR3 is 15 residues long. V lost 4 bases, J lost 8 bases, and 21 bases lay in between. The CDR3 loop reads CASSPPGSGGNGYTF. CDR3 coding DNA: TGCGCCAGCAGCCCCCCCGGGAGTGGGGGTAACGGCTACACCTTC.

This clone was seen just once. The chain joins TRBV29-1 to TRBJ2-1; 8 bases line up with TRBD2. The CDR3 is made up of 14 amino acids. V gave up 6 bases and J gave up 0 bases; unmatched junction bases: 4. Germline V gene data show CDR1 as SQVTM and CDR2 as ANQGSEA. This CDR3 is CSVRGGSSYNEQFF. The CDR3 nucleotides read TGCAGCGTCCGCGGGGGGAGCTCCTACAATGAGCAGTTCTTC.

The chain is built from TRBV11-2 and TRBJ2-7, with 9 positions matching TRBD2. This CDR3 region has 16 residues. V shed 4 bases and J 0 bases; nucleotides not matched to a gene: 7. CDR1 SGHAT and CDR2 FQNNGV come from the germline V gene. CDR3 sequence (DNA): TGTGCCAGCAGCTCCGTTAGCGGGAGTTTCTCCTACGAGCAGTACTTC. It codes for CASSSVSGSFSYEQYF.

This sequence joins TRBV27 and TRBJ1-5, with 9 bases lining up with TRBD1. The CDR3 runs to 14 residues. Trimming at V came to 3 bases and at J to 7 bases, leaving 4 bases not matched to a gene. Germline-derived CDR1 and CDR2 are MNHEY and SMNVEV (reference sequence). This CDR3 reads CASSLGTGSQPQHF. DNA for the CDR3: TGTGCCAGCAGTTTGGGGACAGGGAGCCAGCCCCAGCATTTT.

This clone occurred once. The V and J genes are TRBV6-6 and TRBJ2-1; 16 nucleotides align to TRBD2. V lost 6 bases, J lost 6 bases, and 17 bases stayed unmatched. The CDR3 sequence is 20 residues long. Looked up from germline, CDR1 is MNHNY and CDR2 is SVGAGI (reference sequence). The CDR3 DNA follows: TGTGCCAGCAGCCCCCGCCAACTGGGACTAGCGGGAGGGCCGAGCAATGAGCAGTTCTTC. This translates into CASSPRQLGLAGGPSNEQFF.

The chain has TRBV27 and TRBJ2-3; D remains ambiguous. Trimming removed 8 bases at V and 0 bases at J, with 12 bases between. The CDR3 is 14 residues long. Germline lookup yields CDR1 MNHEY and CDR2 SMNVEV (reference sequence). The CDR3 nucleotides are TGTGCCAGCGCCGACGGGCTAAGCACAGATACGCAGTATTTT. Translated: CASADGLSTDTQYF.

CDR3 region: CASRNPGNQETQYF. CDR3 nucleotides: TGTGCCAGTAGAAACCCCGGGAACCAAGAGACCCAGTACTTC. The chain combines TRBV19 with TRBJ2-5; the D gene is possibly TRBD2 (5 bases). Per the germline V gene, CDR1 is LNHDA and CDR2 is SQIVND (reference sequence). Trimming removed 6 bases at V and 0 bases at J, with 11 bases between. The length of the CDR3 is 14 residues.

The chain links TRBV5-8 to TRBJ2-7, with TRBD1 matching 7 bases. V lost 0 bases to trimming and J lost 7 bases; unmatched junction nucleotides: 4. This CDR3 is 13 amino acids long. Germline V CDR1 and CDR2: SGHTS, YDEGEE. As DNA, the CDR3 is TGTGCCAGCAGCTTGGAGGGGGCGCGGGAGCAGTACTTC. Translation gives CASSLEGAREQYF. Combining the CDR3 with reference TRBV5-8 and TRBJ2-7 gives the whole variable domain EAGVTQSPTHLIKTRGQQATLRCSPISGHTSVYWYQQALGLGLQFLLWYDEGEERNRGNFPPRFSGRQFPNYSSELNVNALELEDSALYLCASSLEGAREQYFGPGTRLTVT.

This sequence joins TRBV3-1 (or the pseudogene TRBV3-2) and TRBJ2-7, with D unresolved. The CDR3 runs to 14 residues. Trimming stripped 5 bases from V and 0 bases from J, with 11 bases between. From germline, CDR1 is LGHDT and CDR2 YNNKEL (reference sequence). The CDR3 DNA reads as TGTGCCAGCAGCTCGAGTACCTCCTCCTACGAGCAGTACTTC. Protein: CASSSSTSSYEQYF.

The chain recombines TRBV19 with TRBJ1-2, with TRBD1 matching 9 bases. CDR1 is LNHDA, CDR2 SQIVND, per germline (reference sequence). This CDR3 contains 14 residues. Trimming removed 2 bases from V and 8 bases from J; junction bases left unmatched: 6. CDR3 coding DNA: TGTGCCAGTAGTATACCTGGGACAGGGACGGGCTACACCTTC. Translating it yields CASSIPGTGTGYTF.